Described below is a single T cell receptor (beta chain) sequence and its context. TCRdb's table, derived via immunoSEQ multiplex PCR, lists solely in-frame clones and lacks some. The sample carries approximately 91,000 clones, more than 75% recorded once. The data stem from a study of OX40 agonist ivuxolimab in advanced cancers. The CDR3 length is 14 residues. Germline CDR1 SGHRS, CDR2 YFSETQ. The ends were cut back, 0 bases at V and 4 bases at J, with 11 bases in the middle. The genes are TRBV5-1 and TRBJ2-7; perhaps TRBD1 as D (6 bases). The sample was CD4+ or CD8+ T cells sorted from blood, taken in a trial of the OX40 agonist ivuxolimab. This clonotype was obtained from an adult with an advanced solid tumor such as melanoma, head and neck, liver or kidney cancer. CDR3 residues: CASSLDRDRYEQYF. As DNA, the CDR3 is TGCGCCAGCAGCTTGGACAGGGATCGGTACGAGCAGTACTTC.